This TCR beta chain was documented in a study of T cell responses to AZD1222 COVID-19 vaccine. Study-level information: Whether given at about 4 or about 12 weeks, second doses were pooled.

The protocol was immunoSEQ multiplex PCR, while the TCRdb copy is restricted to in-frame clones and leaves out a portion. The table shows 100,000 to 150,000 clones, with over 75% occurring only once. This CDR3 is 15 amino acids long. Trimming took off 1 base at V and 0 bases at J, with 7 bases between the two ends. Looked up from germline, CDR1 is LGHDT and CDR2 is YNNKEL (reference sequence). This TCR came from an adult in good health. Sequenced material: peripheral blood, taken on day 0 of AZD1222 vaccination. The chain combines TRBV3-1 (or the pseudogene TRBV3-2) with TRBJ1-5; D is unclear. In DNA form, the CDR3 reads TGTGCCAGCAGCCAAGGCGCAGATAGCAATCAGCCCCAGCATTTT. This translates into CASSQGADSNQPQHF.